This record concerns one T cell receptor beta chain sequence. The identical CDR3 is also encoded by other nucleotide sequences in the sample. The CDR3 is 11 amino acids. Deletions cut 6 bases from V and 0 bases from J, with 3 bases between. Looked up from germline, CDR1 is ENHRY and CDR2 is SYGVKD. This sample is drawn from a study of blood T cell repertoires in COVID-19. Study summary: Both acute and convalescent COVID-19 samples were obtained from the United States, Italy and Spain. Sample material is recorded as cDNA or gDNA derived from T cells, B-cell-depleted T cells, or PBMCs.

As originally analysed: Amplification of reference gene primers provided the estimated nucleated cell counts. The data were produced by immunoSEQ multiplex PCR, yet TCRdb's version contains in-frame clones alone and is incomplete. V and J calls and clone size are those listed in that table; D and trimming were worked out from the DNA. This sample yields 150,000 to 200,000 clones, of which around 90% are seen a single time; about 22% belongs to the top ten. This chain connects TRBV10-3 to TRBJ2-7; no definite D call. The sequence came from a man in his 60s with active or convalescent COVID-19. Material for sequencing was peripheral blood. The CDR3 bases are TGTGCCATCAGCAGCTCCTACGAGCAGTACTTC. It yields the protein CAISSSYEQYF.